This T cell receptor beta chain derives from a study of blood T cells in healthy people across ages. A J-beta primer mix and a sample-barcoded 5' primer were used in a second PCR of roughly 6 to 11 cycles. MiXCR, run by TCRdb on the 5' RACE reads, gives a single entry per CDR3 protein. This sample carries about 1.6 million distinct CDR3 sequences, almost 35% of them seen once, and the ten largest clones take 10% to 12%. The trim removed 7 bases at V and 2 bases at J, leaving 8 bases unmatched. The germline gives CDR1 MNHEY, CDR2 SMNVEV (reference sequence). The CDR3 is made up of 15 amino acids. Sequencing was carried out using blood. This rearrangement joins TRBV27 to TRBJ2-1; 7 bases agree with TRBD1. The receptor was derived from a woman under 40 in good health. The CDR3 DNA reads as TGTGCCAGCAATCCCGGGACAGCTCCCTACAATGAGCAGTTCTTC. This gives the protein CASNPGTAPYNEQFF.